The T cell receptor beta chain under discussion was sequenced for a study of CD8 T cells in ankylosing spondylitis. General study points: Blood from ankylosing spondylitis patients appeared to carry a characteristic roughly 8-variant TCR beta motif.

This clonotype was picked up many times. What it recognizes is unknown. In making TCR beta libraries, quantitative 5'-RACE with molecular barcodes was used. MiXCR, applied by TCRdb to the 5' RACE reads, yields one record per CDR3 protein. Among under 550,000 distinct CDR3 sequences listed, roughly 27% were seen once. Trimming shortened V by 5 bases and J by 2 bases, and 11 bases separated the two germline ends. The CDR3 is 13 residues long. Germline V CDR1 and CDR2: DFQATT, SNEGSKA (reference sequence). Sequencing input: blood, either unsorted or a sorted T cell fraction (not recorded which). The sequence derives from a male donor with ankylosing spondylitis. The chain uses TRBV20-1 and TRBJ2-3, with D perhaps given as TRBD1 or TRBD2 (5 bases each). In DNA form, the CDR3 reads TGCAGTGCTGAGGGGACGAACACAGATACGCAGTATTTT. This sequence encodes CSAEGTNTDTQYF.